These T cell receptor beta chains were read from a single sample in a study of blood T cell repertoires in COVID-19. Clones were sequenced by immunoSEQ multiplex PCR, and TCRdb holds only the in-frame ones, with some missing. The sample records around 140,000 clones, about 83% being singletons. The specimen sequenced was peripheral blood. These receptor sequences come from a man aged 30 to 45 with COVID-19, enrolled during active disease. The conserved cysteine and the conserved F or W are not part of the CDR3 here.

v_gene	j_gene	CDR3aa
TRBV29-1	TRBJ2-2	SASKDRNTGELF
TRBV7-2	TRBJ2-1	ASSSTGTSGREWYEQF
TRBV19	TRBJ2-1	ASSLREANEQF
TRBV7-2	TRBJ2-5	ASSSLVGSGTLVGETQY
TRBV21-1	TRBJ2-7	ASSKGGRGDPYEQY
TRBV10-2	TRBJ2-7	ASTFGTHYEQY
TRBV15	TRBJ2-7	ATSTDPRSSYEQY
TRBV27	TRBJ2-1	ATLAGGREQF
TRBV6-4	TRBJ1-1	ASSATTQGTEAF
TRBV5-4	TRBJ2-1	ASSLKAGAYNEQF
TRBV7-3	TRBJ1-2	ASSLGTGDHYGYT
TRBV5-4	TRBJ2-7	ASSLAGHGTSALYEQY
TRBV11-2	TRBJ2-7	ASSHPLAGSYEQY
TRBV19	TRBJ2-6	ASRGGAGANVLT
TRBV28	TRBJ2-7	ASSLSTSGRATYEQY
TRBV6-2/TRBV6-3	TRBJ1-2	ASSATGGNYGYT
TRBV2	TRBJ2-7	ASSAVQGNEQY
TRBV18	TRBJ1-5	ASSVRQGSNQPQH
TRBV6-2/TRBV6-3	TRBJ2-1	ASSLGAGVINEQF
TRBV3-1/TRBV3-2	TRBJ2-1	ASSQDLQAGVYEQF
TRBV7-9	TRBJ2-5	ASSLVAEETQY
TRBV6-5	TRBJ1-5	ASRDRGPQPQH
TRBV30	TRBJ2-5	AWSVAGGSGETQY
TRBV7-3	TRBJ2-1	ASSLGRDRNNEQF
TRBV5-6	TRBJ1-2	ASSMGPGYGYT
TRBV4-2	TRBJ2-3	ASSQQAGLSTDTQY
TRBV19	TRBJ2-3	ASSTPGLAGPDTQY
TRBV24-1	TRBJ2-1	ATSDSRLAGGRNEQF
TRBV12-3/TRBV12-4	TRBJ2-7	ASSYSGGGEQY
TRBV15	TRBJ1-3	ATSRDQGGRGNTIY
TRBV2	TRBJ2-5	ASSEFARSETQY
TRBV27	TRBJ2-7	ASSLAGGAYEQY
TRBV11-3	TRBJ2-7	ASSFAGDSNEQY
TRBV28	TRBJ1-2	ASSLSILRTGDNYGYT
TRBV7-9	TRBJ1-1	ASSLRERNTEAF
TRBV9	TRBJ2-3	ASSVEGWGRGTDTQY
TRBV7-2	TRBJ2-5	ASSLGLGGAGETQY
TRBV24-1	TRBJ2-2	ATSEPSSGRAGGELF
TRBV15	TRBJ1-3	ATSRGQGSGNTIY
TRBV7-9	TRBJ2-2	ASSPRTGSGGELF
TRBV7-3	TRBJ1-5	ASSGAPGVGRYSNQPQH
TRBV10-3	TRBJ2-3	AISEREVRDTQY
TRBV7-9	TRBJ1-1	ASSSLRTSFTEAF
TRBV19	TRBJ2-3	ASSLAGGPKDTQY
TRBV10-2	TRBJ1-1	ASSVSRGGAEAF
TRBV19	TRBJ2-3	ASSIVGSGGTDTQY
TRBV27	TRBJ2-2	ASSLLNREAGELF
TRBV20-1	TRBJ2-7	SARDQVEQY
TRBV3-1/TRBV3-2	TRBJ2-1	ASSPTGTGGYNEQF